The 28 T cell receptor beta chains in this list originate from one sample, sequenced in a study of T cell changes during pregnancy in multiple sclerosis. TCRdb keeps only in-frame clones here, not all; method: immunoSEQ multiplex PCR. This table has just under 65,000 clones, roughly 91% appearing once. Sequencing used peripheral blood, obtained in the third trimester of pregnancy. The receptors derive from a female donor in good health, enrolled as a control in a pregnancy study.

The chain employs TRBV18 and TRBJ2-5; D gene uncertain. This CDR3 is built from 16 residues. Trimming cost V 6 bases and J 0 bases, with 17 bases left between them. CDR1 is KGHSH and CDR2 is LQKENI in the germline V gene. This CDR3 reads CASSPIADTNQETQYF. CDR3 nucleotides: TGTGCCAGCTCCCCGATAGCAGATACTAACCAAGAGACCCAGTACTTC.

This sequence joins TRBV5-6 and TRBJ2-3, with 14 bases identical to TRBD2. This CDR3 region has 15 residues. With V trimmed by 3 bases and J by 8 bases, 5 bases remained unmatched. The germline gives CDR1 SGHDT, CDR2 YYEEEE. The CDR3 DNA follows: TGTGCCAGCAGCTGGGGACTAGCGGGAGAGGGTACGCAGTATTTT. Its translation is CASSWGLAGEGTQYF.

This clone has just one count. The J gene is TRBJ1-6, the V gene TRBV6-1, with TRBD1 matching 10 bases. The germline CDR1 and CDR2 sequences are MNHNS and SASEGT. V trimming: 8 bases; J trimming: 7 bases; junction bases outside the gene matches: 8. The CDR3 extends over 15 amino acids. The chain's CDR3 is CASLSTGGGNSPLHF. The DNA for the CDR3 is TGTGCCAGCCTTTCGACAGGGGGCGGCAATTCACCCCTCCACTTT.

The CDR3 region has the DNA TGTGCCAGCAGCTTCGGAGGGACCGCCTACGAGCAGTACTTC. Translation gives CASSFGGTAYEQYF. The chain combines TRBV11-2 with TRBJ2-7; D is perhaps TRBD2 (6 bases). This CDR3 comprises 14 residues. Trimming pared 3 bases from V and 2 bases from J, leaving 11 bases between. Per germline, CDR1 SGHAT and CDR2 FQNNGV.

The rearrangement links TRBV5-1 to TRBJ1-2; 7 bases match TRBD1. The CDR3 spans 13 residues. Germline assignment: CDR1 SGHRS and CDR2 YFSETQ. V was pared by 4 bases and J by 8 bases, with 8 bases of the junction left unmatched. The chain's CDR3 is CASSSPGQWGYTF. CDR3 DNA: TGCGCCAGCAGCAGTCCGGGACAGTGGGGCTACACCTTC.

The chain links TRBV6-5 to TRBJ1-4, with TRBD1 matching 9 bases. The CDR3 has 14 amino acids. Germline-derived CDR1 and CDR2 are MNHEY and SVGAGI. The J segment lost 5 bases and the V segment lost 7 bases, leaving 5 bases of the junction unmatched. CDR3 bases: TGTGCCAGCACACAGACAGGGGGAAATGAAAAACTGTTTTTT. Its translation is CASTQTGGNEKLFF.

The J gene is TRBJ1-1, the V gene TRBV7-9; no clear D gene. V lost 3 bases, J lost 0 bases, and 5 bases lay in between. Germline V gives CDR1 SEHNR, CDR2 FQNEAQ (reference sequence). The CDR3 has 13 amino acids. As DNA, the CDR3 is TGTGCCAGCAGCTTGTCCGTGAACACTGAAGCTTTCTTT. Translated: CASSLSVNTEAFF.

The chain combines TRBV28 with TRBJ2-7, with D tentatively TRBD1 (5 bases). There are 13 residues in the CDR3. Germline V gives CDR1 MDHEN, CDR2 SYDVKM. The V end was cut by 3 bases, the J end by 4 bases, with 10 bases between. For the CDR3, the DNA is TGTGCCAGCAGTTTGACAGCCCAATACGAGCAGTACTTC. It yields the protein CASSLTAQYEQYF.

The chain uses TRBV28 and TRBJ1-2, with TRBD1 identical over 7 bases. There are 13 residues in the CDR3. With V trimmed by 6 bases and J by 4 bases, 5 bases remained unmatched. Germline V gene sequence: CDR1 MDHEN, CDR2 SYDVKM. The CDR3 coding sequence is TGTGCCAGCAGCCCGGGACAGCCCTATGGCTACACCTTC. Translated, it gives CASSPGQPYGYTF.

The chain employs TRBV21-1 and TRBJ1-1; no DNA check was done on the table's D call, TRBD1. TRBV21-1 counts as a pseudogene. CDR3 length: 18 amino acids. The CDR3 is CASGPRTGSFAWDTEAFF. The CDR3 DNA sequence: TGTGCCAGCGGGCCCCGGACAGGGTCTTTCGCATGGGACACTGAAGCTTTCTTT.

This chain links TRBV11-1 with TRBJ1-2; a weak D match, TRBD1 (6 bases). CDR1 and CDR2 (germline): SGHAT, FQDESV (reference sequence). V shed 3 bases and J shed 7 bases, with 6 bases lying between them. There are 11 residues in the CDR3. The CDR3 is CASSFRGGYTF. In nucleotides, the CDR3 is TGTGCCAGCAGCTTCAGGGGTGGCTACACCTTC. Full variable domain (outside the CDR3, taken from reference TRBV11-1 and TRBJ1-2): EAEVAQSPRYKITEKSQAVAFWCDPISGHATLYWYRQILGQGPELLVQFQDESVVDDSQLPKDRFSAERLKGVDSTLKIQPAELGDSAMYLCASSFRGGYTFGSGTRLTVV.

This clone occurred once. V is TRBV7-9 and J is TRBJ2-1; 7 bases are a match to TRBD2. The V and J ends lost 3 bases and 3 bases, in that order; junction bases with no gene match: 8. This CDR3 spans 16 amino acids. CDR1 and CDR2 (germline): SEHNR, FQNEAQ (reference sequence). CDR3 amino acids: CASSFLAGVIYNEQFF. For the CDR3, the DNA is TGTGCCAGCAGCTTCCTCGCGGGAGTCATCTACAATGAGCAGTTCTTC.

The chain joins TRBV19 to TRBJ1-5; a possible D gene is TRBD1 (6 bases). V was clipped by 3 bases and J by 4 bases, with 13 bases between them. The CDR3 spans 15 residues. Germline V CDR1 and CDR2: LNHDA, SQIVND (reference sequence). The CDR3 DNA reads TGTGCCAGTAGTATCCAGGGGCGGTTTAATCAGCCCCAGCATTTT. Amino acid sequence: CASSIQGRFNQPQHF.

This clone was detected once. The gene calls are TRBV10-1 and TRBJ2-4, with D perhaps matching TRBD1 (6 bases). Trimming pared 3 bases from V and 4 bases from J, leaving 7 bases between. CDR3 length: 13 residues. Per the germline V gene, CDR1 is WNHNN and CDR2 is SYGVQD (reference sequence). CDR3 sequence: CASSDTGKNIQYF. The CDR3 DNA is TGCGCCAGCAGTGATACAGGGAAAAACATTCAGTACTTC.

Written as DNA, the CDR3 is TGTGCCAGCAGTTTCCAGAGGACAGCCAGCTCCTACAATGAGCAGTTCTTC. This encodes CASSFQRTASSYNEQFF. The chain couples TRBV27 to TRBJ2-1; D might be TRBD1 (6 bases). Germline-derived CDR1 and CDR2 are MNHEY and SMNVEV (reference sequence). This CDR3 has 17 residues. Trimming cost V 3 bases and J 0 bases, with 15 bases left between them.

This chain links TRBV5-1 with TRBJ1-1; D ambiguous. The CDR3 extends over 15 amino acids. Germline V gene lookup returns CDR1 SGHRS and CDR2 YFSETQ. The V end lost 0 bases, the J end lost 1 base, and 10 bases lay between the germline ends. DNA of the CDR3: TGCGCCAGCAGCTTGGCACCGGGAGGGAACACTGAAGCTTTCTTT. This gives the protein CASSLAPGGNTEAFF.

The chain recombines TRBV30 with TRBJ1-1; 8 bases align to TRBD1. V lost 3 bases and J lost 3; bases outside the gene matches: 3. The CDR3 consists of 13 residues. Per germline, CDR1 GTSNPN and CDR2 SVGIG (reference sequence). CDR3 bases: TGTGCCTGGAGCACAGGGGGGGACACTGAAGCTTTCTTT. It yields the protein CAWSTGGDTEAFF.

This clone was counted only a few times. The DNA for the CDR3 is TGTGCCATCAGCGGCCTTCAGGGGGATGGGGGCTACACCTTC. Translated: CAISGLQGDGGYTF. This chain uses TRBV10-3 with TRBJ1-2; 7 bases map to TRBD1. CDR3 length: 14 residues. Losses at the gene ends were 6 bases for V and 8 bases for J; bases not matched to a gene: 12. Germline V gene sequence: CDR1 ENHRY, CDR2 SYGVKD.

The gene calls are TRBV5-4 and TRBJ2-2; the D gene is possibly TRBD1 (6 bases). Trimming removed 5 bases at V and 4 bases at J, with 12 bases between. Germline V gene data show CDR1 as SGHNT and CDR2 as YYREEE (reference sequence). This CDR3 contains 14 residues. This CDR3 is CASRPTGSTGELFF. CDR3 DNA sequence: TGTGCCAGCAGGCCTACAGGGTCCACCGGGGAGCTGTTTTTT.

The chain uses TRBV6-1 and TRBJ1-2, with D perhaps matching TRBD1 (6 bases). Germline V gene sequence: CDR1 MNHNS, CDR2 SASEGT. This CDR3 has 17 amino acids. Between the trimmed V and J ends, which lost 1 base and 1 base, there was a span of 16 bases. CDR3 region: CASSEEPAGTLNYGYTF. CDR3 nucleotide sequence: TGTGCCAGCAGTGAAGAGCCAGCAGGGACACTTAACTATGGCTACACCTTC.

The chain couples TRBV7-9 to TRBJ2-1; 9 bases align to TRBD2. Germline values: CDR1 SEHNR, CDR2 FQNEAQ (reference sequence). The V segment lost 5 bases and the J segment 6 bases; nucleotides outside the gene matches: 8. The CDR3 runs to 15 residues. The CDR3 DNA reads TGTGCCAGCAGCGGGGGCGGGGGGGCCGTCAATGAGCAGTTCTTC. Translated: CASSGGGGAVNEQFF.

This clone was counted a single time. V usage is TRBV6-1 and J usage is TRBJ2-5; D may be TRBD1 (6 bases). This CDR3 region has 14 residues. With 1 base removed from V and 2 bases from J, the gap between germline ends came to 8 bases. The germline CDR1 and CDR2 sequences are MNHNS and SASEGT. The CDR3 nucleotides are TGTGCCAGCAGTGAAGGGACAGCACAAGAGACCCAGTACTTC. Translation gives CASSEGTAQETQYF.

V and J are TRBV15 and TRBJ2-2; 7 nucleotides align to TRBD2. V was clipped by 5 bases and J by 3 bases; unmatched bases: 9. The CDR3 is made up of 16 amino acids. Germline CDR1 is LNHNV and CDR2 is YYDKDF (reference sequence). CDR3 coding DNA: TGTGCCACCAGCGACCGATCCCGGGGGGACACCGGGGAGCTGTTTTTT. Its protein product is CATSDRSRGDTGELFF.

The V call is TRBV9, the J call TRBJ2-2; 10 bases agree with TRBD2. The CDR3 consists of 16 residues. Germline values: CDR1 SGDLS, CDR2 YYNGEE. Trimming removed 3 bases from V and 2 bases from J; junction bases left unmatched: 4. CDR3 sequence reads: CASSAGTSVNTGELFF. DNA for the CDR3: TGTGCCAGCAGCGCCGGGACTAGCGTAAACACCGGGGAGCTGTTTTTT.

The chain recombines TRBV30 with TRBJ1-2; TRBD1 might be the D (6 bases). CDR3 size: 17 residues. The germline V gene has CDR1 GTSNPN and CDR2 SVGIG (reference sequence). Trimming took 5 bases from V and 8 from J, leaving 30 bases between them. The CDR3 bases are TGTGCCTGGGCCAAGACCGGGGAGACAGGAGCCTTAGAGGGCTACACCTTC. This encodes CAWAKTGETGALEGYTF.

The genes are TRBV10-3 and TRBJ1-3; D ambiguous. Germline V gene data show CDR1 as ENHRY and CDR2 as SYGVKD. Trimming took 6 bases from V and 0 from J, leaving 9 bases between them. There are 14 residues in the CDR3. The CDR3 DNA follows: TGTGCCATCAGGCCGCTTAGCTCTGGAAACACCATATATTTT. Translation gives CAIRPLSSGNTIYF.

This clone has more than one count but fewer than ten. This sequence joins TRBV6-1 and TRBJ1-2, with a weak D call TRBD1 (5 bases). V lost 6 bases to trimming and J lost 0 bases, with 14 bases between them. Germline loops: CDR1 MNHNS, CDR2 SASEGT. The CDR3 runs to 15 residues. DNA for the CDR3: TGTGCCAGCAGCCTGGACACCACCTCTAACTATGGCTACACCTTC. Its protein product is CASSLDTTSNYGYTF.

The V gene is TRBV5-6, the J gene TRBJ1-1; a weak D match, TRBD1 (5 bases). With 4 bases removed from V and 9 bases from J, the gap between germline ends came to 25 bases. CDR3 size: 16 residues. Germline V gene lookup returns CDR1 SGHDT and CDR2 YYEEEE. Here the CDR3 DNA reads TGTGCCAGCAGCCGGGGGGATGCCGTGCTCCGGGGAAAAGCTTTCTTT. As protein: CASSRGDAVLRGKAFF.